This T cell receptor beta chain originates from a study of beta chain features in type 1 diabetes. Sorting with CD45RO/CCR7/CD25/CD127/CD95/CD27 yielded naive, central memory, regulatory and stem-like memory CD4+ cells. Expressed TCRB transcripts were sequenced, since all the RNA that had been isolated was reverse transcribed. Here immunoSEQ multiplex PCR was the method, and the copy in TCRdb shows in-frame clones only, minus some. The sample lists 300,000 to 450,000 clones; roughly 12% were seen once. Study-wide findings and caveats: Naive, central memory and Treg TCRB repertoires appeared more alike in patients than in healthy donors. Cells expressing TCR highly could be over-represented by cDNA sequencing. Reduced insertions and increased deletions marked VDJ junctions in type 1 diabetes patients. There was a moderate but significant shortening of TCRB CDR3s in all four CD4+ subsets of Type 1 diabetes patients.

Germline V gene lookup returns CDR1 MGHDK and CDR2 SYGVNS. The CDR3 spans 15 residues. Trimming removed 8 bases at V and 5 bases at J, with 21 bases between. A few counts support this clone. Its cognate antigen is unknown. The chain joins TRBV25-1 to TRBJ1-1; the D gene is possibly TRBD1 (5 bases). The sequencing input was naive CD4+ T cells from blood. The sequence derives from a woman between 18 and 29 years old with type 1 diabetes. The CDR3 here is CASLPPGGGLTEAFF. CDR3 nucleotides: TGTGCCAGCCTCCCTCCCGGCGGGGGTTTGACTGAAGCTTTCTTT. Filled out from reference TRBV25-1 and TRBJ1-1, the complete variable domain reads EADIYQTPRYLVIGTGKKITLECSQTMGHDKMYWYQQDPGMELHLIHYSYGVNSTEKGDLSSESTVSRIRTEHFPLTLESARPSHTSQYLCASLPPGGGLTEAFFGQGTRLTVV.